The present T cell receptor (beta chain) was sequenced within a study of neoadjuvant anti-PD-1 for oral cavity cancer. Study-wide points: PBMC Gini-index clonality exceeded responders' in non-responders post-nivolumab.

Time point described: after neoadjuvant nivolumab, at surgical resection. The table came from immunoSEQ multiplex PCR; TCRdb's copy has only in-frame clones and leaves some out. The data contain 65,000 to 70,000 clones, around 85% of them singletons. Regarding this clone: Its antigen is currently unknown.

CDR1 is MNHEY and CDR2 is SVGAGI in the germline V gene. The CDR3 totals 16 residues. The V and J ends lost 0 bases and 0 bases respectively, with 8 bases between them. The sequences come from PBMCs, collected after nivolumab (anti-PD-1) treatment. The chain links TRBV6-5 to TRBJ2-2; maybe TRBD2 (6 bases). The sequence was obtained from a person between 35 and 79 years old with oral cavity squamous cell carcinoma. The CDR3 coding sequence is TGTGCCAGCAGTTACTCCGGGGGTTCGAACACCGGGGAGCTGTTTTTT. Amino acids: CASSYSGGSNTGELFF.